Described below is a single TCR beta chain sequence and its context. Antigen specificity is unknown. The record originates from a study of blood T cells in healthy people across ages. Findings and caveats of the study: Diversity estimates drawn from one million T cells were deemed underestimates.

This CDR3 is 17 amino acids long. Germline values: CDR1 LNHNV, CDR2 YYDKDF (reference sequence). Trimming took 0 bases from V and 4 from J; bases not matched to a gene: 7. A second PCR of 7 to 11 cycles used a sample-barcoded 5' primer and a J-beta primer mix. TCRdb fed the 5' RACE reads into MiXCR, producing one record per CDR3 protein. The table has about 970,000 distinct CDR3 sequences, just over 50% seen once. The chain links TRBV15 to TRBJ2-3; TRBD2 matches at 10 bases. The sequence was obtained from a woman between 55 and 75 years old in good health. Sequenced sample: blood. The CDR3 protein is CATSREASGSLPDTQYF. The CDR3 DNA is TGTGCCACCAGCAGAGAGGCTAGCGGGAGTTTGCCAGATACGCAGTATTTT.